This TCR beta chain originates from a study of cytomegalovirus exposure and HLA in healthy donors. Overall study findings and caveats: The authors considered a cluster of highly shared sequence variants likely to be a sequencing artifact. It was reported in a later analysis that an Asian-associated ancestry cluster showed fewer N-insertions than the approximately 690-donor mean.

Concerning this clone itself: Its specificity is unknown.

Primers for the PCR totalled 60 Vbeta and 13 Jbeta. Data came from immunoSEQ multiplex PCR; TCRdb stores just in-frame clones and leaves some out. The table lists 180,000 or so clones, approximately 82% of them singletons, with roughly 7.6% in the top ten. Source material: PBMCs. This clonotype originated in a woman in her 40s in good health and CMV-seropositive.

CDR3 in amino acids: CASSDRDSHYEQYF. The CDR3 nucleotides read TGTGCCAGCAGTGACCGGGACAGTCACTACGAGCAGTACTTC. The chain carries TRBV6-5 and TRBJ2-7, with 7 bases that match TRBD1. The CDR3 has 14 residues. V gave up 5 bases and J gave up 3 bases; unmatched junction bases: 7. Germline CDR1 reads MNHEY; CDR2 reads SVGAGI.